Listed here are 19 T cell receptor beta chains from one sample, sequenced in a study of CD8+CD57+ T cells in acquired aplastic anemia. All sequencing subjects had displayed CD8+CD57+ cell expansion on flow cytometry. The study profiled TCR beta VDJ and CDR3 using genomic DNA as template. Each CDR3 protein is one row after TCRdb ran MiXCR on the reads. The sample includes 200,000 to 250,000 distinct CDR3 sequences, more than 45% of them seen just once. Sequenced: sorted CD4+, CD8+, or CD8+CD57+ T cells (not recorded which) from PBMCs. Every receptor here comes from a human donor with aplastic anemia.

This clonotype was seen more than once but under ten times. This chain's CDR3 is CASSYSKSAGTNYGYTF. CDR3 bases: TGTGCCAGCAGTTACTCGAAGAGCGCAGGTACTAACTATGGCTACACCTTC. The chain carries TRBV6-2 or TRBV6-3 and TRBJ1-2; D uncertain. CDR3 length: 17 amino acids. Germline CDR1 and CDR2: MNHEY and SVGEGT. V dropped 0 bases and J dropped 0 bases, with 14 bases sitting between them.

V is TRBV2 and J is TRBJ2-6; maybe TRBD1 (6 bases). The germline CDR1 and CDR2 sequences are SNHLY and FYNNEI. Trimming removed 2 bases at V and 0 bases at J, with 14 bases between. The CDR3 has 18 residues. The CDR3 sequence is CASSEWGQGNSGANVLTF. Written as DNA, the CDR3 is TGTGCCAGCAGTGAATGGGGCCAGGGGAACTCTGGGGCCAACGTCCTGACTTTC.

This chain links TRBV6-1 with TRBJ1-5; the match to TRBD1 covers 12 bases. Losses at the gene ends were 5 bases for V and 7 bases for J; bases not matched to a gene: 6. The CDR3 sequence is 15 residues long. Per the germline V gene, CDR1 is MNHNS and CDR2 is SASEGT. The CDR3 sequence is CASSLSGTGGQPQHF. CDR3 bases: TGTGCCAGCAGTTTAAGTGGGACAGGGGGCCAGCCCCAGCATTTT.

About this clonotype itself: The final CDR3 position lacks the conserved phenylalanine or tryptophan, pointing to a likely read error. The chain is built from TRBV7-6 and TRBJ1-2, with D possibly being TRBD1 (6 bases). Per germline, CDR1 SGHVS and CDR2 FNYEAQ. CDR3 length: 12 residues. The V gene lost 1 base and the J gene lost 6 bases, with 6 bases spanning the gap. The CDR3 sequence: CASSLGTDGYTL. The CDR3 DNA reads TGTGCCAGCAGCTTAGGGACAGATGGCTACACCCTC.

The gene calls are TRBV6-1 and TRBJ1-2, with D possibly matching TRBD1 (6 bases). CDR1 and CDR2 from the germline V gene are MNHNS and SASEGT. The CDR3 spans 16 residues. Trimming took 2 bases from V and 4 from J, leaving 17 bases between them. CDR3 residues: CASSENRVTGFYGYTF. CDR3 nucleotides: TGTGCCAGCAGTGAAAACAGGGTCACGGGGTTCTATGGCTACACCTTC.

This clonotype occurred a few times. The rearrangement uses TRBV20-1 and TRBJ1-1, with a tentative D call TRBD1 (6 bases). The CDR3 runs 15 residues. V lost 0 bases, J lost 3 bases, and 14 bases lay in between. Germline V gene sequence: CDR1 DFQATT, CDR2 SNEGSKA (reference sequence). The CDR3 sequence: CSARDTGAGYTEAFF. The CDR3 nucleotides read TGCAGTGCTAGAGATACGGGGGCTGGGTACACTGAAGCTTTCTTT.

This clonotype was counted many times. The chain uses TRBV11-3 and TRBJ2-7, with TRBD1 identical over 7 bases. The germline gives CDR1 SGHNT, CDR2 YENEEA. V shed 6 bases, J shed 3 bases, and the junction held 5 bases outside the gene matches. The CDR3 is made up of 13 amino acids. This chain's CDR3 is CASRGQTFYEQYF. The CDR3 DNA sequence: TGTGCCAGCAGGGGACAGACCTTCTACGAGCAGTACTTC. The full variable domain, rest sourced from reference TRBV11-3 and TRBJ2-7, is EAGVVQSPRYKIIEKKQPVAFWCNPISGHNTLYWYLQNLGQGPELLIRYENEEAVDDSQLPKDRFSAERLKGVDSTLKIQPAELGDSAVYLCASRGQTFYEQYFGPGTRLTVT.

In nucleotides, the CDR3 is TGCAGTGCTAGACAAACAGCTACTAACTATGGCTACACCTTC. Translation: CSARQTATNYGYTF. The chain joins TRBV20-1 to TRBJ1-2; D is unresolved. Trimming shortened V by 2 bases and J by 0 bases, and 10 bases separated the two germline ends. Germline V lookup: CDR1 DFQATT, CDR2 SNEGSKA (reference sequence). The CDR3 length is 14 residues.

Note on this clonotype: Just one base apart from a much larger clone, this may be a read error. The chain employs TRBV6-5 and TRBJ1-2; D may be TRBD1 (5 bases). Per germline, CDR1 MNHEY and CDR2 SVGAGI. This CDR3 has 13 amino acids. CDR3 in amino acids: CASSVNGFRGYAF. The DNA of the CDR3 is TGTGCCAGCAGTGTCAACGGGTTTAGGGGCTACGCCTTC.

In its sample, this clonotype was seen many times. J is TRBJ1-2 and V is TRBV10-2; 8 nucleotides line up with TRBD1. CDR1 and CDR2 (germline): WSHSY, SAAADI. Unmatched junction bases numbered 2, after V lost 2 bases and J lost 6 bases. This CDR3 contains 13 residues. CDR3 sequence (DNA): TGCGCCAGCAGTGAGGACAGGGGTGATGGCTACACCTTC. It translates to CASSEDRGDGYTF.

The genes are TRBV19 and TRBJ1-6; tentatively, D is TRBD1 (5 bases). The CDR3 is made up of 15 amino acids. Trimming removed 3 bases from V and 7 bases from J, with 13 bases in between. Germline V gene lookup returns CDR1 LNHDA and CDR2 SQIVND (reference sequence). The CDR3 DNA reads TGTGCCAGTAGTATTAACAGGTTTAGGAATTCACCCCTCCACTTT. Translation: CASSINRFRNSPLHF.

CDR3 loop: CATSDSGPAYNSPLHF. CDR3 DNA: TGTGCCACCAGTGATTCGGGACCAGCCTATAATTCACCCCTCCACTTT. The chain links TRBV24-1 to TRBJ1-6; tentative D call: TRBD1 (5 bases). This CDR3 has 16 residues. Trimming stripped 2 bases from V and 2 bases from J, with 9 bases between. Per germline, CDR1 KGHDR and CDR2 SFDVKD.

This clonotype was observed at least ten times. The rearrangement links TRBV15 to TRBJ2-5; D perhaps matches TRBD2 (6 bases). V was shortened by 0 bases and J by 8 bases, with 16 bases between the two germline ends. CDR1 and CDR2 (germline): LNHNV, YYDKDF (reference sequence). The CDR3 spans 15 residues. The CDR3 bases are TGTGCCACCAGCAGAGATAGGAGACTAGTGAACACCCAGTACTTC. This codes for CATSRDRRLVNTQYF.

In its sample, this clonotype was seen many times. The genes are TRBV14 and TRBJ1-3; D gene uncertain. The CDR3 totals 16 residues. Between the trimmed V and J ends, which lost 0 bases and 1 base, there was a span of 10 bases. CDR1 is SGHDN and CDR2 is FVKESK in the germline V gene. The CDR3 protein is CASSQEDRPSGNTIYF. CDR3 sequence (DNA): TGTGCCAGCAGCCAAGAAGATCGACCATCTGGAAACACCATATATTTT.

Comments on this clonotype: The conserved final phenylalanine or tryptophan is absent from the CDR3, which likely points to a read error. The chain employs TRBV2 and TRBJ2-7, with D uncertain. The germline V gene has CDR1 SNHLY and CDR2 FYNNEI. The CDR3 consists of 10 residues. With 7 bases removed from V and 6 bases from J, the gap between germline ends came to 7 bases. CDR3: CASTALEQYL. CDR3 sequence (DNA): TGTGCCAGCACGGCTCTCGAGCAGTACCTC.

Remarks on this clonotype: Being one base from a much bigger clone, this may be a read error. The chain has TRBV9 and TRBJ2-2, with a weak D call TRBD2 (5 bases). Trimming shortened V by 4 bases and J by 6 bases, and 16 bases separated the two germline ends. Per germline, CDR1 SGDLS and CDR2 YYNGEE. The CDR3 length is 15 residues. The CDR3 DNA follows: TGTGCCAGCAGCTCCCCGACTACCTACGCCGGGGAGCTGTTTTTT. Protein: CASSSPTTYAGELFF.

The chain recombines TRBV10-1 with TRBJ2-1; 11 bases are shared with TRBD2. Trimming took 5 bases from V and 0 from J; bases not matched to a gene: 6. The CDR3 runs to 17 residues. Per the germline V gene, CDR1 is WNHNN and CDR2 is SYGVQD (reference sequence). The CDR3 reads CASSPSGGLSSYNEQFF. The CDR3 DNA is TGCGCCAGCAGTCCTAGCGGGGGGCTCAGCTCCTACAATGAGCAGTTCTTC.

This clonotype was found many times. The genes are TRBV7-3 and TRBJ2-1; 11 bases agree with TRBD2. J gave up 9 bases and V 0 bases, and 7 bases lay outside the gene matches. The CDR3 totals 16 residues. In germline, CDR1 is SGHTA, CDR2 FQGTGA. CDR3 nucleotide sequence: TGTGCCAGCAGCTTAACGACTAGCGGGGTCCTGAGTGAGCAGTTCTTC. This gives the protein CASSLTTSGVLSEQFF.

This clonotype has only one observation. The chain has TRBV6-1 and TRBJ2-7; D perhaps matches TRBD2 (5 bases). Germline loops: CDR1 MNHNS, CDR2 SASEGT. The V end was cut by 3 bases, the J end by 4 bases, with 13 bases between. The CDR3 extends over 14 amino acids. CDR3 loop: CASSEDLGAYEQYF. The CDR3 nucleotides are TGTGCCAGCAGTGAGGATTTGGGAGCTTACGAGCAGTACTTC.